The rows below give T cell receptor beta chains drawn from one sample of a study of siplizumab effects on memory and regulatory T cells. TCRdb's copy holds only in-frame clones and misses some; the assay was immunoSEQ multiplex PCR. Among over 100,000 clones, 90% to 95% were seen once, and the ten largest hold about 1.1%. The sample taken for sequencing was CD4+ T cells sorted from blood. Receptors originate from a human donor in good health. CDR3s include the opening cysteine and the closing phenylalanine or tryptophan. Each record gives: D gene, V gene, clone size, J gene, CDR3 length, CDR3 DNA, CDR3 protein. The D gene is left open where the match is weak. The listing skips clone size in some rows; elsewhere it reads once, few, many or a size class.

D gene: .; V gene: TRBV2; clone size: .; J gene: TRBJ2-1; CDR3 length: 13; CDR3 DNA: TGTGCCAGCAGACGGCGGGAACAGAATGAGCAGTTCTTC; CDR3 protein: CASRRREQNEQFF
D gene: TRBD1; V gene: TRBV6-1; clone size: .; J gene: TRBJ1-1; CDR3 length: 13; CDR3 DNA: TGTGCCAGCGCCCGGGACAGCAACACTGAAGCTTTCTTT; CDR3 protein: CASARDSNTEAFF
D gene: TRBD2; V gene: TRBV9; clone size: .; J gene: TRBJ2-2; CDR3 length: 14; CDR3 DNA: TGTGCCAGCAGCGTGCTAGCGGGACCCGGGGAGCTGTTTTTT; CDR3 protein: CASSVLAGPGELFF
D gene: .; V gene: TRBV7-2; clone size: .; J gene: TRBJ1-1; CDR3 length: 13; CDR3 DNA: TGTGCCAGCAGCTTAGGACGGAACACTGAAGCTTTCTTT; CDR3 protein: CASSLGRNTEAFF
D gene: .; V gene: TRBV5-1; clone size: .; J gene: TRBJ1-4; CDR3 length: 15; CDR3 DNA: TGCGCCAGCAGCTTGGCCGCGGGGAGGGGCGAAAAACTGTTTTTT; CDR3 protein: CASSLAAGRGEKLFF
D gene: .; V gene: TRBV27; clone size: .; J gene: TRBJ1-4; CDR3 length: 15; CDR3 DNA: TGTGCCAGCAGTTTATTCGGCCGGCCTAATGAAAAACTGTTTTTT; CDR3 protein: CASSLFGRPNEKLFF
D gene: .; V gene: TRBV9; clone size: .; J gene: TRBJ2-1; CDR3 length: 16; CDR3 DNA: TGTGCCAGCAGCGTAGCTCCTAGTACTTCCTACAATGAGCAGTTCTTC; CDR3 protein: CASSVAPSTSYNEQFF
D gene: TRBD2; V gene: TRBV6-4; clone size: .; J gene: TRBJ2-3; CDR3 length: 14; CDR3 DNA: TGTGCCAGCAGTGTGGGGGGGAGTGCAGATACGCAGTATTTT; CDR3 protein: CASSVGGSADTQYF
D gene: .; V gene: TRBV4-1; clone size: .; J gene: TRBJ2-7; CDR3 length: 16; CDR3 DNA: TGCGCCAGCAGCCAAGTTAATTTAGCGCGGACCTACGAGCAGTACTTC; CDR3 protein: CASSQVNLARTYEQYF
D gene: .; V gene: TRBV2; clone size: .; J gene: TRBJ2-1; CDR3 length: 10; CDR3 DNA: TGTGCCAGCGCTATCAATGAGCAGTTCTTC; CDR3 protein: CASAINEQFF
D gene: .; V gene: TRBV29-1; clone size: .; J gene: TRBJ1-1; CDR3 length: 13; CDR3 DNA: TGCAGCGTTAAGCGGACAGTGAACACTGAAGCTTTCTTT; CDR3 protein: CSVKRTVNTEAFF
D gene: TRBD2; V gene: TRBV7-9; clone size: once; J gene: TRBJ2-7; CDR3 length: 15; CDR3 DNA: TGTGCCAGCAGCTTAGCCGGGACTAGCTTCGCCTCGCAGTACTTC; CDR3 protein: CASSLAGTSFASQYF
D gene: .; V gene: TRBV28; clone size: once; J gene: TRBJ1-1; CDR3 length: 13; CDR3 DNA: TGTGCCAGCAAGGAGGTGGTCGGCACTGAAGCTTTCTTT; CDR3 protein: CASKEVVGTEAFF
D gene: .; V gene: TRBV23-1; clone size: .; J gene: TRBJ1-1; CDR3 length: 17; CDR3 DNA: TGCGCCAGCAGTCAAACCGAACTTGGTCCTTTGAACACTGAAGCTTTCTTT; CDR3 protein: CASSQTELGPLNTEAFF
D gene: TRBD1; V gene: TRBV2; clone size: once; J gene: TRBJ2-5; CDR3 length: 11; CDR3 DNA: TGTGCCAGCAGTGAAGGCGGGACAGGGGACTTC; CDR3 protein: CASSEGGTGDF
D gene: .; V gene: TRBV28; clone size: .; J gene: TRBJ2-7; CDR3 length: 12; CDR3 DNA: TGTGCCAGCAAGGCTAGACCCTCCGAGCAGTACTTC; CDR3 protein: CASKARPSEQYF
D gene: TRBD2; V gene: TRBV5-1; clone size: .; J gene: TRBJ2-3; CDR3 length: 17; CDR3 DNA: TGCGCCAGCAGCCCTCATCAAGCGGGGGGTTACACAGATACGCAGTATTTT; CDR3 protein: CASSPHQAGGYTDTQYF
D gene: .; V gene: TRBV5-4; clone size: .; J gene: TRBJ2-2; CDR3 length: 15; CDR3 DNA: TGTGCCAGCAGCTTTCTTGCCAAAAACACCGGGGAGCTGTTTTTT; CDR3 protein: CASSFLAKNTGELFF
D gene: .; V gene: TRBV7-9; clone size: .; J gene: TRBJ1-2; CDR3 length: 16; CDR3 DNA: TGTGCCAGCAGCCCCCGGGGTGGGAGGTTTAACTATGGCTACACCTTC; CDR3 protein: CASSPRGGRFNYGYTF
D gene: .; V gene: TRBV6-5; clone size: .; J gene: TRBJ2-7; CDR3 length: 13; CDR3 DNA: TGTGCCAGCAGTCGTGGCAGGGGTTTTGAGCAGTACTTC; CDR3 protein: CASSRGRGFEQYF
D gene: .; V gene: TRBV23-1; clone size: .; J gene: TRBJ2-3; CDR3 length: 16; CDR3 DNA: TGCGCCAGCAGTCAATCTTCCCAGGGAGAGGCAGATACGCAGTATTTT; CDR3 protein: CASSQSSQGEADTQYF
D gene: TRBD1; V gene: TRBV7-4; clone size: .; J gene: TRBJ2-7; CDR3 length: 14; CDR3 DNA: TGTGCCAGCAGCTCCCGGGACAGGGGCTACGAGCAGTACTTC; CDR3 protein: CASSSRDRGYEQYF
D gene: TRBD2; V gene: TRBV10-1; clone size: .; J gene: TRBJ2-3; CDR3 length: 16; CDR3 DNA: TGCGCCAGCAGCCCCGGGACTAGCGGGAGAACAGATACGCAGTATTTT; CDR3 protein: CASSPGTSGRTDTQYF
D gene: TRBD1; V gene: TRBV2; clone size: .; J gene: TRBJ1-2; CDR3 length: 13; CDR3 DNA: TGTGCCAGCAAACAAGACAGGGACTATGGCTACACCTTC; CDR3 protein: CASKQDRDYGYTF
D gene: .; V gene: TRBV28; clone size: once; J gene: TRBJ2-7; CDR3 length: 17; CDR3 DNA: TGTGCCAGCACCGTGGGGCGGGTCTCACCAAACGCGGGCGAGCAGTACTTC; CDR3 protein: CASTVGRVSPNAGEQYF
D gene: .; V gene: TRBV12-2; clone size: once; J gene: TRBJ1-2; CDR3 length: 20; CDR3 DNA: TGTGCAAGTCGCTTAGTGATTAGTGGGCTAGGGACAGGGGGCGACTATGGCTACACCTTC; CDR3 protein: CASRLVISGLGTGGDYGYTF
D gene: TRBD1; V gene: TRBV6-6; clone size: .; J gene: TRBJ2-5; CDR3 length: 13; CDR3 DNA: TGTGCCAGCAGTAGACAGGGTGGGGAGACCCAGTACTTC; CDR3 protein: CASSRQGGETQYF
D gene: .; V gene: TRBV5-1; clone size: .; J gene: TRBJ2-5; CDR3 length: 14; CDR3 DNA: TGCGCCAGCAGCGAGGGACATTTCCAAGAGACCCAGTACTTC; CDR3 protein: CASSEGHFQETQYF
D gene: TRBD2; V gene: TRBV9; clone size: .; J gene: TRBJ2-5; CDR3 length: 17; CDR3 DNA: TGTGCCAGCAGCGTAGGGCTAGCGGGGATGTGGATAGAGACCCAGTACTTC; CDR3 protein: CASSVGLAGMWIETQYF
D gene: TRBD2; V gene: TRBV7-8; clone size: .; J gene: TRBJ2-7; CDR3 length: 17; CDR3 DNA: TGTGCCAGCAGAAGTTCTGGGCTAGCGGGACCCACCTACGAGCAGTACTTC; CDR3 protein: CASRSSGLAGPTYEQYF
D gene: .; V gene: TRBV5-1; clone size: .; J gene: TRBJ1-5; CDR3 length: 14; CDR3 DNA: TGCGCCAGCAGCTTGGTTAGGGAACGGCAGCCCCAGCATTTT; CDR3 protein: CASSLVRERQPQHF
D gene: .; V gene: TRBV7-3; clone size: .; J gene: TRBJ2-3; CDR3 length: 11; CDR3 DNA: TGTGCCAGCAGCTTAACGGATACGCAGTATTTT; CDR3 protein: CASSLTDTQYF
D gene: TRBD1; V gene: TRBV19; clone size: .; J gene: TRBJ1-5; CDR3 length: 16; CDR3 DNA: TGTGCCAGTAGTATTCAAGGGGCCCACAGGGGCCAGCCCCAGCATTTT; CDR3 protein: CASSIQGAHRGQPQHF
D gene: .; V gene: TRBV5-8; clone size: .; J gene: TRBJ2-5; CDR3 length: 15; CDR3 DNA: TGTGCCAGCAGCCTAGGGACAGGCGCCGCGGGGGCCCAGTACTTC; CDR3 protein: CASSLGTGAAGAQYF
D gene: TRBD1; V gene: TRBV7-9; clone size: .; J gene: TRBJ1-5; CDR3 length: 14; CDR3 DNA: TGTGCCAGCAGCTTTGGGACAGGGACACAGCCCCAGCATTTT; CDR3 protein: CASSFGTGTQPQHF
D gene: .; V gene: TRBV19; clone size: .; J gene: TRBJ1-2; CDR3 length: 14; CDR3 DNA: TGTGCCAGTAACGAGGGGGGGTTTAACTATGGCTACACCTTC; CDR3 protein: CASNEGGFNYGYTF
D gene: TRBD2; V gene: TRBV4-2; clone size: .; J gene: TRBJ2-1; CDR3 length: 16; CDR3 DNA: TGTGCCAGCAGCCATATAGAGCTAGCGGAGTACAATGAGCAGTTCTTC; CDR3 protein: CASSHIELAEYNEQFF
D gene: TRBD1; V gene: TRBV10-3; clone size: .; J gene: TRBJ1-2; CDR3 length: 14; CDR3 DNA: TGTGCCATCAGGCGACAGGGGCTGGCCTATGGCTACACCTTC; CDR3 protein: CAIRRQGLAYGYTF
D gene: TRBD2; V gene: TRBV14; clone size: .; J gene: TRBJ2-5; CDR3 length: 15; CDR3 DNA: TGTGCCAGCAGCCTAGGACTAGCGGGAAGGGAGACCCAGTACTTC; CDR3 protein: CASSLGLAGRETQYF
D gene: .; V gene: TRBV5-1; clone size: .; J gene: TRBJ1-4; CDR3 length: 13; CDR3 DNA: TGCGCCAGCAGCTTGGGGGCCGACGAAAAACTGTTTTTT; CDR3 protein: CASSLGADEKLFF
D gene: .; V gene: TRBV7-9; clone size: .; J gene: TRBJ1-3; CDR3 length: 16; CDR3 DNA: TGTGCCAGCAGCACCACCGCCGACCTCTCTGGAAACACCATATATTTT; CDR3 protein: CASSTTADLSGNTIYF
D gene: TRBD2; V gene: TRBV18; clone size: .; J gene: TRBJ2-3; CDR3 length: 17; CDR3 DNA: TGTGCCAGCTCACATAGACTAGCGATTGGTGGCACAGATACGCAGTATTTT; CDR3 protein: CASSHRLAIGGTDTQYF
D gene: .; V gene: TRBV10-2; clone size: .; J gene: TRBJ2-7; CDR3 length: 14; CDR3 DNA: TGCGCCAGCAGTGGTGATAGTAGGTCCTACGAGCAGTACTTC; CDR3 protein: CASSGDSRSYEQYF
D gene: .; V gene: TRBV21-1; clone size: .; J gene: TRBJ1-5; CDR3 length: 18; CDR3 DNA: TGTGCCAGCACCCTCGAGTCCGGAGGGGAGCTGGGCAATCAGCCCCAGCATTTT; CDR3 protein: CASTLESGGELGNQPQHF
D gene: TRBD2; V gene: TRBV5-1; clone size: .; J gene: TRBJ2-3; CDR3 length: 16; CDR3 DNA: TGCGCCAGCAGCCTCCCGGGACTAGCGGGTTCAGATACGCAGTATTTT; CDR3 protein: CASSLPGLAGSDTQYF
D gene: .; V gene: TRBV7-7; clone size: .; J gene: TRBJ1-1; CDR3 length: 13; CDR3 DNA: TGTGCCAGCAGCCTAGCAACGAACACTGAAGCTTTCTTT; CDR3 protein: CASSLATNTEAFF
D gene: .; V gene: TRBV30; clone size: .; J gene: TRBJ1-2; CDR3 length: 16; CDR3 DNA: TGTGCCTGGAGCGCCGGGGTCGGCCATCTGGCCTATGGCTACACCTTC; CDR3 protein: CAWSAGVGHLAYGYTF
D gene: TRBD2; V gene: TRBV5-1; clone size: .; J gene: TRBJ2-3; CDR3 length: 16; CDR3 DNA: TGCGCCAGCAGCCCCGGACGGAAGCGGGAGTCAGATACGCAGTATTTT; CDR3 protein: CASSPGRKRESDTQYF
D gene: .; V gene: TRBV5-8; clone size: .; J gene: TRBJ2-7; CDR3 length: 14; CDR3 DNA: TGTGCCAGCAGCCGTGGACAGCCGACCTACGAGCAGTACTTC; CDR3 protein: CASSRGQPTYEQYF
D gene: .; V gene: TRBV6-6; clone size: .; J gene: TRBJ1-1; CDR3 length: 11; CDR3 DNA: TGTGCCAGCAGCTCAAACACTGAAGCTTTCTTT; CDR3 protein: CASSSNTEAFF
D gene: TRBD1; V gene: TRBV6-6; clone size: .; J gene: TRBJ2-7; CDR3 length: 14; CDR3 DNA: TGTGCCAGCAGTTCCGGACAGGGGATCTACGAGCAGTACTTC; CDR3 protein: CASSSGQGIYEQYF
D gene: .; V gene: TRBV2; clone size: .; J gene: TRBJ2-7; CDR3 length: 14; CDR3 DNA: TGTGCCAGCAGTCTGGACAGGGCCAGGGAGGGCCGGTACTTC; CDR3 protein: CASSLDRAREGRYF
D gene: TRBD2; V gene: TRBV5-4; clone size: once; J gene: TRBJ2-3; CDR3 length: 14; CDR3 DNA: TGTGCCAGCAGCATGGGACTACGCACAGATACGCAGTATTTT; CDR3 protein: CASSMGLRTDTQYF
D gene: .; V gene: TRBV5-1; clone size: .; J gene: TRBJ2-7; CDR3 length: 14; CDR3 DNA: TGCGCCAGCAGCTTGGGGTCCTGGGGAAACGAGCAGTACTTC; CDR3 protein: CASSLGSWGNEQYF